This TCR beta chain was sequenced in a study of blood T cell repertoires in COVID-19. Study background: Researchers got acute and convalescent COVID-19 samples from the United States, Italy and Spain. In each case, the material was cDNA or gDNA derived from T cells, B-cell-depleted T cells, or PBMCs.

Under the authors' procedure: The authors estimated nucleated cell counts from reference gene primer amplification. Profiled with immunoSEQ multiplex PCR; TCRdb holds only in-frame clones, not every one. V, J and clone size reflect that table, while D and trimming were determined from the DNA. The sample shows about 49,000 clones, approximately 85% of them seen only once. Germline loops: CDR1 LNHDA, CDR2 SQIVND (reference sequence). The CDR3 loop spans 8 amino acids. The V end lost 11 bases, the J end lost 11 bases, and 9 bases lay between the germline ends. The sample comprised peripheral blood. The sequence came from a human donor in a cohort sampled during active COVID-19. The J gene is TRBJ1-1, the V gene TRBV19; perhaps TRBD1 as D (6 bases). CDR3 loop: CASGQAFF. In DNA, the CDR3 is TGTGCCTCCGGACAGGCTTTCTTT.